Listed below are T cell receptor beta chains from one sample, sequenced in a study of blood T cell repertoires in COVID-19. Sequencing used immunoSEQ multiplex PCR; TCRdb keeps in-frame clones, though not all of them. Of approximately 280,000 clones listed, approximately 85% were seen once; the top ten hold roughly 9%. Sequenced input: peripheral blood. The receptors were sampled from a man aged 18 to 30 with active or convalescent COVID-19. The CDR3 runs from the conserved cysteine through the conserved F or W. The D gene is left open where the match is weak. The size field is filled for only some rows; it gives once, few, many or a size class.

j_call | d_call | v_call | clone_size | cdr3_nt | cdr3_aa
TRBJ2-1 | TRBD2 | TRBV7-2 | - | TGTGCCAGCAGCGTTAGCGGGGGGGACTCCTACAATGAGCAGTTCTTC | CASSVSGGDSYNEQFF
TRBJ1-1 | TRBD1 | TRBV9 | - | TGTGCCAGCAGCCCCCGGCAGGGGGCGAACACTGAAGCTTTCTTT | CASSPRQGANTEAFF
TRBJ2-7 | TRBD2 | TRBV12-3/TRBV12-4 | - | TGTGCCAGCAGTCAGGGAGGGTATGAGCAGTACTTC | CASSQGGYEQYF
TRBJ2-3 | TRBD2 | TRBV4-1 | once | TGCGCCAGCAGCCAAGTCCTAGCGGGGGGTACAGATACGCAGTATTTT | CASSQVLAGGTDTQYF
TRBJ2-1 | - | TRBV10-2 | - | TGCGCCAGCAGTGGCTCTTCAGGGTTTTACAATGAGCAGTTCTTC | CASSGSSGFYNEQFF
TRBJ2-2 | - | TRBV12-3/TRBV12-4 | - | TGTGCCAGCAGACAGAACACCGGGGAGCTGTTTTTT | CASRQNTGELFF
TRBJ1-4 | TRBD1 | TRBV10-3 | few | TGTGCCATCAGCCGATGGACAGGGACTAATGAAAAACTGTTTTTT | CAISRWTGTNEKLFF
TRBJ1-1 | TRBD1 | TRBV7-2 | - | TGTGCCAGCAGCTTACAGGGGGCAGGGACTGAAGCTTTCTTT | CASSLQGAGTEAFF
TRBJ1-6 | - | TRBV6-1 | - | TGTGCCAGCAGGGGAGGGGATAGACATTCACCCCTCCACTTT | CASRGGDRHSPLHF
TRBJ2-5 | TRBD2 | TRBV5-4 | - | TGTGCCAGCAGCTTGGAGGGGTCTCGGGGGGGTGGAGAGACCCAGTACTTC | CASSLEGSRGGGETQYF
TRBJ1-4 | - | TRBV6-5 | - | TGTGCCAGCAGTTCGGGGGTTAATAATGAAAAACTGTTTTTT | CASSSGVNNEKLFF
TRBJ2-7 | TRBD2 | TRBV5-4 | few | TGTGCCAGCAGTTCCGAACTAGCGGGGCTCTCCTACGAGCAGTACTTC | CASSSELAGLSYEQYF
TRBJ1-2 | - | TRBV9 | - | TGTGCCAGCAGCTACGGGACGGAGGGGCGATTGCACTATGGCTACACCTTC | CASSYGTEGRLHYGYTF
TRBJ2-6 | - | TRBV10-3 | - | TGTGCCATCAGTGAGAAGACAGGCCGCTCTGGGGCCAACGTCCTGACTTTC | CAISEKTGRSGANVLTF
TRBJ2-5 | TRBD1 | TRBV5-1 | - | TGCGCCAGCAGCACCCGGGACAGGGGTGAGACCCAGTACTTC | CASSTRDRGETQYF
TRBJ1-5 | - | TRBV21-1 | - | TGTGCCAGCCGGGTGCCCCAAGATCAGCCCCAGCATTTT | CASRVPQDQPQHF
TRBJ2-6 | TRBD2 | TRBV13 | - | TGTGCCAGCAGCTTAGGGGGACTAGCCTCCGGGGCCAACGTCCTGACTTTC | CASSLGGLASGANVLTF
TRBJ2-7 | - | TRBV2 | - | TGTGCCAGCATCTCCCCCCAGGACTATAGGGAGCAGTACTTC | CASISPQDYREQYF
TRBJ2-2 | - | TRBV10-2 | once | TGCGCCAGCAGTGAAGACGGGGGATTGGTCGGGGAGCTGTTTTTT | CASSEDGGLVGELFF
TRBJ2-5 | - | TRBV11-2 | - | TGTGCCAGCAGCTGGGCCCCTCAGTACCAAGAGACCCAGTACTTC | CASSWAPQYQETQYF
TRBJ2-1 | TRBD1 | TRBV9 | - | TGTGCCAGCAGCTCACGACGGGACAGGGAGGGCAATGAGCAGTTCTTC | CASSSRRDREGNEQFF
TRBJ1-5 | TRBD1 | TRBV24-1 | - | TGTGCCACCAGTGAGACCGGGACAGTCCCGAATCAGCCCCAGCATTTT | CATSETGTVPNQPQHF
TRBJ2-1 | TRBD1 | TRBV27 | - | TGTGCCAGCAGACGCTTCGGGACAGGGGATATAAATGAGCAGTTCTTC | CASRRFGTGDINEQFF
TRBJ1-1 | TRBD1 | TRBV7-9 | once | TGTGCCAGCAGCCCCGGGACAGAAAACACTGAAGCTTTCTTT | CASSPGTENTEAFF
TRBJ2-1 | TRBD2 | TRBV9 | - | TGTGCCAGCAGCGTAGCGAGCGGGGGGCTTGGGGCCTACAATGAGCAGTTCTTC | CASSVASGGLGAYNEQFF
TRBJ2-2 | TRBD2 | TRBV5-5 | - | TGTGCCAGCAGCTTAGGCCTAGCGGGGGGGCCGAACACCGGGGAGCTGTTTTTT | CASSLGLAGGPNTGELFF
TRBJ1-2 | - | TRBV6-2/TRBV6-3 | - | TGTGCCAGCAGTTCGAAGGGCAGGGCATCTTCGGGCTATGGCTACACCTTC | CASSSKGRASSGYGYTF
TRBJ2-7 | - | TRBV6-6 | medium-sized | TGTGCCAGCAGTTCCCAGGTGAGCTCCTACGAGCAGTACTTC | CASSSQVSSYEQYF
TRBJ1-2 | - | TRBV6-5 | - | TGTGCCAGCAGTTACTCGTATACGGGTAACTATGGCTACACCTTC | CASSYSYTGNYGYTF
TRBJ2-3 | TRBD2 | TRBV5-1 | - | TGCGCCAGCTGCCATGAAGGCGGGGGGGTGACAGATACGCAGTATTTT | CASCHEGGGVTDTQYF
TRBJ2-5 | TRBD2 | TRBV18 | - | TGTGCCAGCTCCCTCCTAGCGGCGGAGGGGCAAGAGACCCAGTACTTC | CASSLLAAEGQETQYF
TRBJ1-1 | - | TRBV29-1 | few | TGCAGCGTTGGGCCGGGGGGTCCGAACACTGAAGCTTTCTTT | CSVGPGGPNTEAFF
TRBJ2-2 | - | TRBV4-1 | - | TGCGCCAGCAGCCAAGGAAGAGCCGGGGAGCTGTTTTTT | CASSQGRAGELFF
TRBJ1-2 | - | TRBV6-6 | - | TGTGCCAGCAGTTACTCCCCGGGAGTTGTCTATGGCTACACCTTC | CASSYSPGVVYGYTF
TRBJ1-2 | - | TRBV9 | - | TGTGCCAGCAGCCTCCCGGGGGAGGGCTACACCTTC | CASSLPGEGYTF
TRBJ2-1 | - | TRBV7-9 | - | TGTGCCAGCAGCGCTACGCGCGGGGCTGCTCCTCGGTACAATGAGCAGTTCTTC | CASSATRGAAPRYNEQFF
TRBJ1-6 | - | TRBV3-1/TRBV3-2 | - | TGTGCCAGCAGCCAAGGGTATGGCAGGGGTTGGTCACCCCTCCACTTT | CASSQGYGRGWSPLHF
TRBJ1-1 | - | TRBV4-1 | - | TGCGCCAGCAGCCAAGAGCGGCAGGGTTACACTGAAGCTTTCTTT | CASSQERQGYTEAFF
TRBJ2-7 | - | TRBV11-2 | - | TGTGCCAGCAGCTTAGGGTCTGGCCCCTACGAGCAGTACTTC | CASSLGSGPYEQYF
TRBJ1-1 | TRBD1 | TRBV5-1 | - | TGCGCCAGCAGCTTGGCGGGACAGGGGGTTACTGAAGCTTTCTTT | CASSLAGQGVTEAFF
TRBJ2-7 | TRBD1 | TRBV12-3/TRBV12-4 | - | TGTGCCAGCAGTCTCAGACAGGGCTACGAGCAGTACTTC | CASSLRQGYEQYF
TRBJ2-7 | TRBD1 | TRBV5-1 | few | TGCGCCAGCAGCTTGGGACAGGGTGCACTCTACGAGCAGTACTTC | CASSLGQGALYEQYF
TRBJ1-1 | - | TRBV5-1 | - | TGCGCCAGCAGCTTCTCGGGGAGCACTGAAGCTTTCTTT | CASSFSGSTEAFF
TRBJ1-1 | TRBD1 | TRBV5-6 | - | TGTGCCAGCAGCGGGACAGGGGGCGCGTTTTGGACTGAAGCTTTCTTT | CASSGTGGAFWTEAFF
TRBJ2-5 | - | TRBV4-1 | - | TGCGCCAGCAGCCGAAGAACAGTGTACCAAGAGACCCAGTACTTC | CASSRRTVYQETQYF
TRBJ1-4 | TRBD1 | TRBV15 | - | TGTGCCACCAGCGGGAGGACAGGCCCCAGACCCGGGAAACTGTTTTTT | CATSGRTGPRPGKLFF
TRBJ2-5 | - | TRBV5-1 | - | TGCGCCAGCAGCTACGGACAGAGAAGACAAGAGACCCAGTACTTC | CASSYGQRRQETQYF
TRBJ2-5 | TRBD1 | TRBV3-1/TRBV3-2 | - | TGTGCCAGCAGCCAAGGGACAGGGATGGGGACCCAGTACTTC | CASSQGTGMGTQYF
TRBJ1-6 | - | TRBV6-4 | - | TGTGCCAGCAGTGCGGGGGTTGGTAATTCACCCCTCCACTTT | CASSAGVGNSPLHF
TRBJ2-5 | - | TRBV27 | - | TGTGCCAGCAGGCCCCACTCAGGCAGCTACATCCAAGAGACCCAGTACTTC | CASRPHSGSYIQETQYF
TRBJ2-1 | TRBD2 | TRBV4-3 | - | TGCGCCAGCAGCCAAGACCGGGACGTTCGGCTAGCGGGGGGGAATGAGCAGTTCTTC | CASSQDRDVRLAGGNEQFF
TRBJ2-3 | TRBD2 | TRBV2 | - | TGTGCCAGCCTGGGACTACTCCCTAGCACAGATACGCAGTATTTT | CASLGLLPSTDTQYF